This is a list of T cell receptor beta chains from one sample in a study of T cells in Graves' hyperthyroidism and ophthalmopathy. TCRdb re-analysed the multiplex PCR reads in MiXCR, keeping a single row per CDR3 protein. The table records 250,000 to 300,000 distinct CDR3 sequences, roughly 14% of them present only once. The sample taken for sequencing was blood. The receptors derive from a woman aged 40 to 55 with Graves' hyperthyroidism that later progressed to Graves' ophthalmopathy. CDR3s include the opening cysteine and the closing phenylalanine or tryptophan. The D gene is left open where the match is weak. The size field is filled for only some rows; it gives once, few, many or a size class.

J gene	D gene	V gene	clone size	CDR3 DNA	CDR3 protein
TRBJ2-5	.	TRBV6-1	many	TGTGCCAGCAGCTCCGGTCAGGGAGGACAGATCCAAGAGACCCAGTACTTC	CASSSGQGGQIQETQYF
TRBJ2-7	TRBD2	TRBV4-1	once	TGCGCCAGCAGCTCGGGACTAGCGGGAGACTACGAGCAGTACTTC	CASSSGLAGDYEQYF
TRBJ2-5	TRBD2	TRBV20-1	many	TGCAGTGGCCCGGGACTAGCGGGACACCAGTACTTC	CSGPGLAGHQYF
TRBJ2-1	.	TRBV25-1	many	TGTGCCAGCAGTGATACAGGGCTGGGTGAGCAGTTCTTC	CASSDTGLGEQFF
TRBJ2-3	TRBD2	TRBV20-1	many	TGCAGTGCTAGACTCTATCTGACTAGCGGGAGTACAGATACGCAGTATTTT	CSARLYLTSGSTDTQYF
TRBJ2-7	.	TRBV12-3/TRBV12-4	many	TGTGCCAGCAGTTTGGTTTTGGCAGGGTACTACGAGCAGTACTTC	CASSLVLAGYYEQYF
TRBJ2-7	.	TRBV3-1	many	TGTGCCAGCAGCCAAGAAGCATTCTACGAGCAGTACTTC	CASSQEAFYEQYF
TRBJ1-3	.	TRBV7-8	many	TGTGCCAGCAGCGCCTACAGGGCTAGCTCTGGAAACACCATATATTTT	CASSAYRASSGNTIYF
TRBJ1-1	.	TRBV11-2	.	TGTGCCAGCACCGGGACGGTTGAAGCTTTCTTT	CASTGTVEAFF
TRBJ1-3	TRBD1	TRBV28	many	TGTGCCAGCAGGAAGACAGGGGCTGGGGACACCATATATTTT	CASRKTGAGDTIYF
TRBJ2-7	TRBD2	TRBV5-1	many	TGCGCCAGCAGCGGTCAGACTAGCGGGAGGACCTACGAGCAGTACTTC	CASSGQTSGRTYEQYF
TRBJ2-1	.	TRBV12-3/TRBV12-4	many	TGTGCCAGCAGTTATAGGCGGACACAGGCTGAGCAGTTCTTC	CASSYRRTQAEQFF
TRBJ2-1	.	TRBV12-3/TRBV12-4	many	TGTGCCAGCAGTGAACCGGGGTTGGGGTACAATGAGCAGTTCTTC	CASSEPGLGYNEQFF
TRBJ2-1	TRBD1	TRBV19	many	TGTGCCACCTACTATCCTACCTCGCTGGACAGGGAGTACAATGAGCAGTTCTTC	CATYYPTSLDREYNEQFF
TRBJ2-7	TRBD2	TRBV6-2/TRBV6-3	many	TGTGCCAGCACCATAGCGGGAGGGCCGGGTGAGCAGTACTTC	CASTIAGGPGEQYF
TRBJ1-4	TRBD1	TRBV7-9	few	TGTGCCAGCAGCCCTCAGGGGGCAGGTGAAAAACTGTTTTTT	CASSPQGAGEKLFF
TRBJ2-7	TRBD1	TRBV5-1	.	TGCGCCAGCAAAGCGGGGACAGGGTCTTTTGAGCAGTACTTC	CASKAGTGSFEQYF
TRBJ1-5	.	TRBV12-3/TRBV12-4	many	TGTGCCAGCAGTTTTTGGCAGGGACTTAATCAGCCCCAGCATTTT	CASSFWQGLNQPQHF
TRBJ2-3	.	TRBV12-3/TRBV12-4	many	TGTGCCAGCAGCCCTAACCGAGACAGCACAGATACGCAGTATTTT	CASSPNRDSTDTQYF